This T cell receptor (beta chain) was sequenced for a study of graft-versus-host responses after intestinal transplantation. To note about this clone: Its specificity is unknown.

The method was immunoSEQ multiplex PCR; TCRdb's version includes in-frame clones alone and lacks a portion of them. The sample includes more than 80,000 clones, around 83% of them seen just once. The CDR3 loop spans 12 amino acids. Germline assignment: CDR1 SGHVS and CDR2 FNYEAQ. The V and J ends lost 7 bases and 1 base respectively, with 7 bases between them. The sequence was obtained from a human donor who received an intestinal transplant. The chain employs TRBV7-6 and TRBJ2-5, with D unresolved. The source material was unstimulated CD8+ T cells sorted from spleen or lymph node cells, sampled before intestinal transplant. Written as DNA, the CDR3 is TGTGCCAGCAAGGGCCGCCAAGAGACCCAGTACTTC. Residues: CASKGRQETQYF.